The 32 T cell receptor beta chains presented below share a single source sample, sequenced in a study of vaccination effects on CD4 cells after COVID-19. The antigens for these receptors are not known. Profiling relied on immunoSEQ multiplex PCR, and the TCRdb table lists in-frame clones only, not all of them. Of tens of thousands of clones in the sample, just over 75% are singletons; the top ten hold roughly 3.5%. The culture ran for 9 to 11 days, and then CD4+ T cells were isolated. By PCR, the person was confirmed to have had SARS-CoV-2 infection between March and December 2020. Two-dose BNT162b2 or mRNA-1273 vaccination was given to participants. The sample consisted of CD4+ T cells from PBMCs cultured without peptide, taken after COVID-19 vaccination. All receptors derive from a human donor who had a prior SARS-CoV-2 infection.

The sample holds one count of this clone. The rearrangement joins TRBV6-2 or TRBV6-3 to TRBJ2-5; the match to TRBD1 covers 7 bases. V shed 6 bases and J 2 bases; nucleotides not matched to a gene: 12. CDR3 length: 16 residues. Germline-derived CDR1 and CDR2 are MNHEY and SVGEGT. The CDR3 here is CASSPDRDRSQETQYF. In nucleotides, the CDR3 is TGTGCCAGCAGCCCCGACAGGGATCGGTCGCAAGAGACCCAGTACTTC.

The V gene is TRBV7-2, the J gene TRBJ1-4; D might be TRBD1 (6 bases). CDR3 length: 15 amino acids. Germline loops: CDR1 SGHTA, CDR2 FQGNSA. V dropped 3 bases and J dropped 8 bases, with 16 bases sitting between them. The CDR3 sequence: CASSLLGGTGEKLFF. CDR3 DNA sequence: TGTGCCAGCAGCTTGCTCGGTGGAACAGGGGAAAAACTGTTTTTT.

V usage is TRBV11-2 and J usage is TRBJ1-2; a possible D gene is TRBD1 (5 bases). The CDR3 consists of 14 residues. V lost 7 bases and J lost 7, with 19 bases in between. The germline CDR1 and CDR2 sequences are SGHAT and FQNNGV. The CDR3 nucleotides read TGTGCCAGCACCAGACTGCGAGGGGCAGGTGGCTACACCTTC. This sequence encodes CASTRLRGAGGYTF.

The CDR3 sequence is CASSPSYQNEKLFF. CDR3 nucleotide sequence: TGTGCCAGCTCACCGAGCTACCAGAATGAAAAACTGTTTTTT. The V call is TRBV18, the J call TRBJ1-4; D is uncertain. The CDR3 length is 14 residues. The V end was cut by 3 bases, the J end by 5 bases, with 10 bases between. CDR1 is KGHSH, CDR2 LQKENI, per germline.

The V call is TRBV5-1, the J call TRBJ2-5; 7 bases are a match to TRBD1. J gave up 3 bases and V 5 bases, and 4 bases lay outside the gene matches. There are 13 residues in the CDR3. Germline V gives CDR1 SGHRS, CDR2 YFSETQ. The chain's CDR3 is CASSGQGEETQYF. The CDR3 DNA reads as TGCGCCAGCAGTGGGCAGGGGGAAGAGACCCAGTACTTC.

The chain joins TRBV10-1 to TRBJ2-7; 9 bases line up with TRBD2. The CDR3 has 14 residues. Germline V gives CDR1 WNHNN, CDR2 SYGVQD (reference sequence). Germline trimming cut 10 bases from V and 2 bases from J; bases unmatched to any gene: 9. CDR3 nucleotide sequence: TGCGCCACCACTCCACTAGCGGGTACCTACGAGCAGTACTTC. This sequence encodes CATTPLAGTYEQYF.

The chain couples TRBV5-1 to TRBJ2-1; 9 bases fit TRBD1. The CDR3 runs 16 residues. Trimming cost V 3 bases and J 4 bases; bases outside gene matches: 8. Germline CDR1 and CDR2: SGHRS and YFSETQ. The DNA for the CDR3 is TGCGCCAGCAGCTCTGACCCGGGACAGGGATACAATGAGCAGTTCTTC. As protein: CASSSDPGQGYNEQFF. The variable domain in full, completed from reference TRBV5-1 and TRBJ2-1, reads KAGVTQTPRYLIKTRGQQVTLSCSPISGHRSVSWYQQTPGQGLQFLFEYFSETQRNKGNFPGRFSGRQFSNSRSEMNVSTLELGDSALYLCASSSDPGQGYNEQFFGPGTRLTVL.

This chain uses TRBV24-1 with TRBJ1-2; D is ambiguous. CDR1 is KGHDR and CDR2 is SFDVKD in the germline V gene. The CDR3 consists of 14 residues. With 1 base removed from V and 7 bases from J, the gap between germline ends came to 12 bases. The CDR3 loop is CATSDFSRSGGYTF. CDR3 in DNA: TGTGCCACCAGTGATTTTTCCAGGAGCGGTGGCTACACCTTC.

V gene TRBV5-1 combines with J gene TRBJ2-1, with D tentatively TRBD1 (9 bases). The CDR3 sequence is 14 residues long. Trimming took off 5 bases at V and 8 bases at J, with 17 bases between the two ends. CDR1 and CDR2 (germline): SGHRS, YFSETQ. CDR3 bases: TGCGCCAGCAGGGGGACAGGGACTAGACATGAGCAGTTCTTC. Its protein product is CASRGTGTRHEQFF.

The chain has TRBV18 and TRBJ1-3; possible D gene TRBD1, 5 bases. The CDR3 length is 16 residues. Germline V gene sequence: CDR1 KGHSH, CDR2 LQKENI. With 2 bases removed from V and 4 bases from J, the gap between germline ends came to 15 bases. The CDR3, as DNA: TGTGCCAGCTCACCAGACCGGCCAGGGCTAGGAAACACCATATATTTT. Its translation: CASSPDRPGLGNTIYF.

This clone occurred once. V is TRBV5-4 and J is TRBJ2-5; 14 nucleotides agree with TRBD2. V dropped 5 bases and J dropped 4; count of bases not matched to a gene: 7. Per germline, CDR1 SGHNT and CDR2 YYREEE (reference sequence). This CDR3 comprises 16 residues. The CDR3 loop reads CASSSGTSGSPETQYF. The CDR3 DNA is TGTGCCAGCAGTTCCGGGACTAGCGGGAGTCCAGAGACCCAGTACTTC.

The chain recombines TRBV14 with TRBJ2-3, with 9 bases lining up with TRBD2. The V and J ends lost 0 bases and 4 bases, in that order; junction bases with no gene match: 8. The CDR3 has 17 residues. CDR1 SGHDN and CDR2 FVKESK come from the germline V gene. The CDR3 sequence: CASSQDYSGSFADTQYF. CDR3 in DNA: TGTGCCAGCAGCCAAGATTATAGCGGGAGCTTCGCAGATACGCAGTATTTT.

The chain uses TRBV19 and TRBJ2-1, with D unclear. The CDR3 contains 11 residues. CDR1 and CDR2 (germline): LNHDA, SQIVND (reference sequence). Trimming stripped 5 bases from V and 10 bases from J, with 9 bases between. The CDR3 spells CASSSYGEQFF. In nucleotides, the CDR3 is TGTGCCAGTAGTTCCTATGGGGAGCAGTTCTTC.

The chain recombines TRBV9 with TRBJ2-1, with 11 bases identical to TRBD2. The germline V gene has CDR1 SGDLS and CDR2 YYNGEE. CDR3 length equals 17 residues. V was pared by 3 bases and J by 0 bases, with 5 bases of the junction left unmatched. The DNA for the CDR3 is TGTGCCAGCAGCGAAGGGACTAGCGGAGGCTCCTACAATGAGCAGTTCTTC. This codes for CASSEGTSGGSYNEQFF.

This clone was detected a few times. The V call is TRBV7-2, the J call TRBJ2-1; the D call may be TRBD1 or TRBD2 (8 bases each). V dropped 1 base and J dropped 15 bases, with 22 bases sitting between them. The CDR3 consists of 15 residues. The germline V gene has CDR1 SGHTA and CDR2 FQGNSA. The CDR3 here is CASSLGTGFMTSVFF. The CDR3 bases are TGTGCCAGCAGCTTAGGGACAGGGTTTATGACTAGCGTGTTCTTC.

The CDR3 DNA follows: TGTGCCAGCAGAAAGGGGGAGCAGTACGAGCAGTACTTC. It encodes CASRKGEQYEQYF. The V call is TRBV27, the J call TRBJ2-7; D possibly corresponds to TRBD1 (6 bases). This CDR3 spans 13 amino acids. V gave up 6 bases and J gave up 4 bases, with 13 bases separating them. CDR1 and CDR2 from the germline V gene are MNHEY and SMNVEV (reference sequence).

The chain carries TRBV20-1 and TRBJ2-7; D gene unclear. Germline CDR1 is DFQATT and CDR2 is SNEGSKA (reference sequence). This CDR3 contains 16 residues. Trimming shortened V by 3 bases and J by 6 bases, and 24 bases separated the two germline ends. The CDR3 coding sequence is TGCAGTGCTAGTTCCTCCATTACAGCTTACTCAGGCGAGCAGTACTTC. Amino acids: CSASSSITAYSGEQYF.

The V and J genes are TRBV6-4 and TRBJ1-1, with 7 bases fitting TRBD1. Germline lookup yields CDR1 MRHNA and CDR2 SNTAGT. V lost 5 bases to trimming and J lost 5 bases; unmatched junction nucleotides: 8. This CDR3 region has 14 residues. The CDR3 reads CASSYETGVTEAFF. The CDR3 bases are TGTGCCAGCAGTTATGAAACAGGGGTAACTGAAGCTTTCTTT.

V gene TRBV7-9 combines with J gene TRBJ2-1; 11 positions agree with TRBD2. V trimming: 5 bases; J trimming: 0 bases; junction bases outside the gene matches: 12. This CDR3 is built from 19 residues. Germline V gene lookup returns CDR1 SEHNR and CDR2 FQNEAQ (reference sequence). CDR3 DNA sequence: TGTGCCAGCAGCGTCTCTCTAGCGGGGGGCCTAAGCTCCTACAATGAGCAGTTCTTC. Encoded protein: CASSVSLAGGLSSYNEQFF.

The rearrangement links TRBV6-1 to TRBJ2-7; possibly TRBD2 for D (6 bases). The germline V and J ends were trimmed by 2 bases and 1 base, with 21 bases remaining between them. Looked up from germline, CDR1 is MNHNS and CDR2 is SASEGT. This CDR3 is built from 18 residues. The CDR3, as DNA: TGTGCCAGCAGTGAAAAAGGTCAAGGGTGGGCGGGGTCCTACGAGCAGTACTTC. This translates into CASSEKGQGWAGSYEQYF.

This chain's CDR3 is CASWEGYNQPQHF. CDR3 DNA sequence: TGTGCCAGCTGGGAGGGTTACAATCAGCCCCAGCATTTT. The chain couples TRBV19 to TRBJ1-5, with D unclear. Trimming shortened V by 9 bases and J by 3 bases, and 12 bases separated the two germline ends. CDR3 length: 13 amino acids. Germline V CDR1 and CDR2: LNHDA, SQIVND (reference sequence).

This chain uses TRBV2 with TRBJ1-4, with 9 bases lining up with TRBD1. Germline lookup yields CDR1 SNHLY and CDR2 FYNNEI. The CDR3 loop spans 14 amino acids. The V segment lost 6 bases and the J segment 7 bases; nucleotides outside the gene matches: 6. The CDR3 loop is CASRTGTGLEKLFF. The CDR3 nucleotides read TGTGCCAGCAGGACCGGGACAGGGCTTGAAAAACTGTTTTTT.

This rearrangement joins TRBV7-9 to TRBJ2-3; the D is unclear. The CDR3 length is 15 residues. Looked up from germline, CDR1 is SEHNR and CDR2 is FQNEAQ (reference sequence). With 1 base removed from V and 6 bases from J, the gap between germline ends came to 14 bases. Here the CDR3 reads CASSLGSGGVDTQYF. DNA of the CDR3: TGTGCCAGCAGCTTAGGTTCGGGTGGTGTTGATACGCAGTATTTT.

CDR3 coding DNA: TGTGCCAGCAGGATGACAGAAACCACATCTGGGGCCAACGTCCTGACTTTC. It encodes CASRMTETTSGANVLTF. The chain links TRBV2 to TRBJ2-6, with D possibly TRBD1 on 5 matching bases. Trimming removed 6 bases at V and 1 base at J, with 16 bases between. Per germline, CDR1 SNHLY and CDR2 FYNNEI. The CDR3 covers 17 residues.

This clone was seen more than once but under ten times. The rearrangement joins TRBV19 to TRBJ1-5, with D perhaps matching TRBD1 (5 bases). CDR3 size: 16 residues. The germline V and J ends were trimmed by 1 base and 0 bases, with 10 bases remaining between them. Germline V gene sequence: CDR1 LNHDA, CDR2 SQIVND (reference sequence). The CDR3 region has the DNA TGTGCCAGTAGTATAGGGAGGGGAAGTAGCAATCAGCCCCAGCATTTT. This encodes CASSIGRGSSNQPQHF. Drawing the rest from reference TRBV19 and TRBJ1-5, the complete variable domain is DGGITQSPKYLFRKEGQNVTLSCEQNLNHDAMYWYRQDPGQGLRLIYYSQIVNDFQKGDIAEGYSVSREKKESFPLTVTSAQKNPTAFYLCASSIGRGSSNQPQHFGDGTRLSIL.

The chain is built from TRBV7-2 and TRBJ2-3, with D unclear. Germline V gene lookup returns CDR1 SGHTA and CDR2 FQGNSA. Trimming took off 1 base at V and 4 bases at J, with 9 bases between the two ends. The CDR3 has 14 amino acids. CDR3 sequence reads: CASSLVIGSDTQYF. CDR3 DNA sequence: TGTGCCAGCAGCTTAGTAATAGGGTCAGATACGCAGTATTTT.

The chain's CDR3 is CASSRVGGETQYF. The CDR3 DNA is TGTGCCAGCAGCCGAGTGGGGGGCGAGACCCAGTACTTC. The V call is TRBV7-9, the J call TRBJ2-5, with D perhaps assigned TRBD1 or TRBD2 (6 bases each). This CDR3 spans 13 amino acids. Germline V gives CDR1 SEHNR, CDR2 FQNEAQ (reference sequence). V lost 5 bases and J lost 5, with 12 bases in between.

The chain joins TRBV10-3 to TRBJ2-3; 9 bases fit TRBD1. The CDR3 runs to 16 residues. Looked up from germline, CDR1 is ENHRY and CDR2 is SYGVKD. Trimming at V came to 3 bases and at J to 2 bases, leaving 6 bases not matched to a gene. The chain's CDR3 is CAISDPGQGPTDTQYF. CDR3 nucleotide sequence: TGTGCCATCAGTGACCCGGGACAGGGCCCCACAGATACGCAGTATTTT.

In its sample, this clone was seen once. This chain joins TRBV6-4 and TRBJ1-2; TRBD1 is a possible D gene (6 bases). The germline V gene encodes CDR1 MRHNA and CDR2 SNTAGT. The V and J ends lost 4 bases and 7 bases respectively, with 13 bases between them. The CDR3 sequence is 13 residues long. The CDR3, as DNA: TGTGCCAGCAGTGCCGAAGGGGGTGGTGGCTACACCTTC. It is translated as CASSAEGGGGYTF.

V and J are TRBV6-1 and TRBJ1-6; possibly TRBD1 for D (5 bases). Germline V gene lookup returns CDR1 MNHNS and CDR2 SASEGT. The CDR3 totals 16 residues. Trimming removed 2 bases from V and 10 bases from J, with 18 bases in between. CDR3 bases: TGTGCCAGCAGTGAACAGCCGGGGCTGTCCTCATCACCCCTCCACTTT. Translating it yields CASSEQPGLSSSPLHF.

The chain carries TRBV2 and TRBJ1-5; no firm D call. The V gene lost 4 bases and the J gene lost 6 bases, with 13 bases spanning the gap. CDR3 size: 14 residues. From germline, CDR1 is SNHLY and CDR2 FYNNEI. CDR3 sequence: CASSVSSGFQPQHF. CDR3 in DNA: TGTGCCAGCAGTGTTTCGTCGGGGTTTCAGCCCCAGCATTTT.

This clone appeared a few times. The gene calls are TRBV7-8 and TRBJ1-4; D is ambiguous. Germline loops: CDR1 SGHVS, CDR2 FQNEAQ. Deletions cut 1 base from V and 0 bases from J, with 6 bases between. The CDR3 runs to 15 residues. CDR3 protein: CASSLEGTTNEKLFF. The CDR3 DNA is TGTGCCAGCAGCTTAGAGGGAACAACTAATGAAAAACTGTTTTTT. The variable domain in full, with the rest retrieved from reference TRBV7-8 and TRBJ1-4, is GAGVSQSPRYKVAKRGQDVALRCDPISGHVSLFWYQQALGQGPEFLTYFQNEAQLDKSGLPSDRFFAERPEGSVSTLKIQRTQQEDSAVYLCASSLEGTTNEKLFFGSGTQLSVL.